These 29 T cell receptor beta chains originate from one sample sequenced in a study of control samples from healthy donors and cancer patients. This table comes from immunoSEQ multiplex PCR, and its TCRdb copy is limited to in-frame clones, with some not included. This sample has nearly 40,000 clones, with 90% to 95% found just once. Sequences were obtained from blood. These receptors came from a woman in her forties or fifties in good health.

The chain employs TRBV28 and TRBJ1-4; weak D call: TRBD1 (6 bases). CDR1 MDHEN and CDR2 SYDVKM come from the germline V gene. CDR3 size: 14 residues. Trimming cost V 6 bases and J 8 bases, with 16 bases left between them. Written as DNA, the CDR3 is TGTGCCAGCAGCGAGACGGGGGCGAGGGAAAAACTGTTTTTT. It specifies CASSETGAREKLFF.

J is TRBJ2-1 and V is TRBV11-2; TRBD1 is a possible D gene (5 bases). The V end was cut by 0 bases, the J end by 6 bases, with 15 bases between. The CDR3 contains 16 residues. The germline V gene has CDR1 SGHAT and CDR2 FQNNGV. Here the CDR3 reads CASSLDPGKGPNEQFF. The DNA of the CDR3 is TGTGCCAGCAGCTTAGACCCAGGGAAGGGCCCCAATGAGCAGTTCTTC.

This clone was seen once. This chain's CDR3 is CASSQTTYGYTF. The CDR3 DNA sequence: TGTGCCAGCAGCCAAACAACTTATGGCTACACCTTC. The chain couples TRBV28 to TRBJ1-2, with D hard to call. In germline, CDR1 is MDHEN, CDR2 SYDVKM. This CDR3 region has 12 residues. V shed 6 bases and J shed 5 bases, with 10 bases lying between them.

The V gene is TRBV19, the J gene TRBJ1-5, with D unresolved. Trimming pared 3 bases from V and 5 bases from J, leaving 8 bases between. The CDR3 runs 13 residues. In germline, CDR1 is LNHDA, CDR2 SQIVND (reference sequence). CDR3 protein: CASSIPPDQPQHF. The CDR3 bases are TGTGCCAGTAGTATCCCCCCCGATCAGCCCCAGCATTTT.

The chain recombines TRBV12-3 or TRBV12-4 with TRBJ1-1; perhaps TRBD1 as D (5 bases). The CDR3 totals 12 residues. V lost 5 bases and J 10 bases, leaving 14 bases between the germline ends. The CDR3 bases are TGTGCCAGCAGTGGCCATGGGGGGGGAGCTTTCTTT. Translation gives CASSGHGGGAFF.

This chain uses TRBV6-1 with TRBJ2-7, with D tentatively TRBD1 (7 bases). The CDR3 has 15 residues. Germline V CDR1 and CDR2: MNHNS, SASEGT. V gave up 3 bases and J gave up 0 bases, with 12 bases separating them. The CDR3 nucleotides are TGTGCCAGCAGTGACCCAGGGGGGAGCTCCTACGAGCAGTACTTC. Translating gives CASSDPGGSSYEQYF.

V is TRBV24-1 and J is TRBJ2-1; 7 bases align to TRBD1. The trim removed 4 bases at V and 7 bases at J, leaving 6 bases unmatched. Per germline, CDR1 KGHDR and CDR2 SFDVKD. CDR3 length: 14 amino acids. The CDR3 protein is CATSDDRVGNEQFF. The CDR3 DNA is TGTGCCACCAGTGACGACAGGGTCGGGAATGAGCAGTTCTTC.

This clone was seen a single time. The chain carries TRBV28 and TRBJ2-7; the match to TRBD1 covers 7 bases. Germline V gene sequence: CDR1 MDHEN, CDR2 SYDVKM. V was clipped by 8 bases and J by 5 bases; unmatched bases: 9. This CDR3 is 13 amino acids long. The CDR3 sequence: CASRDSILHEQYF. The CDR3 DNA follows: TGTGCCAGCCGGGACAGTATTTTACACGAGCAGTACTTC.

This chain joins TRBV7-9 and TRBJ2-1; D is ambiguous. The CDR3 loop spans 13 amino acids. Trimming cost V 8 bases and J 2 bases, with 10 bases left between them. Looked up from germline, CDR1 is SEHNR and CDR2 is FQNEAQ (reference sequence). This CDR3 reads CASGPITYNEQFF. CDR3 DNA: TGTGCCAGCGGCCCCATAACCTACAATGAGCAGTTCTTC.

This chain uses TRBV11-3 with TRBJ2-3; weak D call: TRBD1 (6 bases). V lost 3 bases to trimming and J lost 2 bases, with 12 bases between them. There are 15 residues in the CDR3. Germline V gene sequence: CDR1 SGHNT, CDR2 YENEEA. Written as DNA, the CDR3 is TGTGCCAGCAGCTTCGGACAGTCGAACACAGATACGCAGTATTTT. This codes for CASSFGQSNTDTQYF. The full variable domain, in which reference TRBV11-3 and TRBJ2-3 provide the parts outside the CDR3, is EAGVVQSPRYKIIEKKQPVAFWCNPISGHNTLYWYLQNLGQGPELLIRYENEEAVDDSQLPKDRFSAERLKGVDSTLKIQPAELGDSAVYLCASSFGQSNTDTQYFGPGTRLTVL.

This CDR3 is CAINRELGTEAFF. DNA of the CDR3: TGTGCCATTAACAGGGAGTTGGGGACTGAAGCTTTCTTT. This chain uses TRBV7-9 with TRBJ1-1; tentative D call: TRBD1 (6 bases). The CDR3 consists of 13 residues. In germline, CDR1 is SEHNR, CDR2 FQNEAQ (reference sequence). V shed 10 bases and J shed 5 bases, with 17 bases lying between them.

The genes are TRBV9 and TRBJ1-3; D unclear. The CDR3 extends over 13 amino acids. V was clipped by 0 bases and J by 4 bases, with 5 bases between them. Germline assignment: CDR1 SGDLS and CDR2 YYNGEE. The CDR3 DNA reads TGTGCCAGCAGCGTAGGAGGGGGAAACACCATATATTTT. Its translation is CASSVGGGNTIYF. The entire variable domain, with the rest obtained from reference TRBV9 and TRBJ1-3, is as follows: DSGVTQTPKHLITATGQRVTLRCSPRSGDLSVYWYQQSLDQGLQFLIQYYNGEERAKGNILERFSAQQFPDLHSELNLSSLELGDSALYFCASSVGGGNTIYFGEGSWLTVV.

V is TRBV11-2 and J is TRBJ2-3; 8 bases are shared with TRBD1. J was trimmed by 6 bases and V by 7 bases; bases with no gene match: 6. The CDR3 has 13 amino acids. Per germline, CDR1 SGHAT and CDR2 FQNNGV. Written as DNA, the CDR3 is TGTGCCAGCACCGGACAGGGTTTGGATACGCAGTATTTT. Residues: CASTGQGLDTQYF.

The genes are TRBV4-3 and TRBJ1-6; no definite D call. Trimming pared 0 bases from V and 5 bases from J, leaving 14 bases between. This CDR3 has 17 residues. Per germline, CDR1 LGHNA and CDR2 YSLEER. The DNA for the CDR3 is TGCGCCAGCAGCCAAGAGTGGGGAAAACGGAATAATTCACCCCTCCACTTT. It yields the protein CASSQEWGKRNNSPLHF.

The chain is built from TRBV3-1 (or the pseudogene TRBV3-2) and TRBJ2-7; no reliable D call. The germline V gene encodes CDR1 LGHDT and CDR2 YNNKEL (reference sequence). The germline V and J ends were trimmed by 2 bases and 2 bases, with 10 bases remaining between them. This CDR3 has 14 residues. CDR3 nucleotide sequence: TGTGCCAGCAGCCAAAACACCGGGCCCTACGAGCAGTACTTC. It translates to CASSQNTGPYEQYF.

The chain has TRBV7-9 and TRBJ1-1; 7 bases fit TRBD1. The V gene end was trimmed by 4 bases and the J gene end by 1 base; junction bases not matched to a gene: 9. The germline gives CDR1 SEHNR, CDR2 FQNEAQ (reference sequence). The CDR3 sequence is 16 residues long. CDR3 residues: CASSWRRTGANTEAFF. The DNA of the CDR3 is TGTGCCAGCAGCTGGAGAAGGACAGGAGCGAACACTGAAGCTTTCTTT. Supplemented by reference TRBV7-9 and TRBJ1-1, the full variable domain reads DTGVSQNPRHKITKRGQNVTFRCDPISEHNRLYWYRQTLGQGPEFLTYFQNEAQLEKSRLLSDRFSAERPKGSFSTLEIQRTEQGDSAMYLCASSWRRTGANTEAFFGQGTRLTVV.

This sequence joins TRBV11-2 and TRBJ2-5, with no clear D. The CDR3 consists of 17 residues. CDR1 is SGHAT, CDR2 FQNNGV, per germline. V was pared by 5 bases and J by 3 bases, with 22 bases between. DNA of the CDR3: TGTGCCAGCAGCCAGAACCCCGGGCGGTCGGTGAAAGAGACCCAGTACTTC. Translation gives CASSQNPGRSVKETQYF. Full variable domain (outside the CDR3, taken from reference TRBV11-2 and TRBJ2-5): EAGVAQSPRYKIIEKRQSVAFWCNPISGHATLYWYQQILGQGPKLLIQFQNNGVVDDSQLPKDRFSAERLKGVDSTLKIQPAKLEDSAVYLCASSQNPGRSVKETQYFGPGTRLLVL.

This chain uses TRBV7-9 with TRBJ1-4; D is possibly TRBD1 (5 bases). Germline V gene data show CDR1 as SEHNR and CDR2 as FQNEAQ (reference sequence). V lost 3 bases, J lost 8 bases, and 16 bases lay in between. The CDR3 totals 15 residues. The CDR3 DNA follows: TGTGCCAGCAGCTTTTTTGGGCAGGGCGCCGAAAAACTGTTTTTT. Translated, it gives CASSFFGQGAEKLFF.

The chain employs TRBV5-1 and TRBJ2-1; 7 nucleotides agree with TRBD2. The CDR3 loop spans 13 amino acids. The V segment lost 4 bases and the J segment 6 bases; nucleotides outside the gene matches: 4. Germline loops: CDR1 SGHRS, CDR2 YFSETQ. This chain's CDR3 is CASSGRLANEQFF. The CDR3 DNA is TGCGCCAGCAGCGGACGACTAGCCAATGAGCAGTTCTTC.

This chain links TRBV5-4 with TRBJ2-7, with 9 positions matching TRBD1. Germline V gene sequence: CDR1 SGHNT, CDR2 YYREEE (reference sequence). This CDR3 region has 17 residues. The junction had 10 bases not matched to a gene; V was cut back by 3 bases and J by 0 bases. The CDR3 sequence: CASSSREGTGTSYEQYF. CDR3 nucleotide sequence: TGTGCCAGCAGCTCCCGCGAGGGGACAGGGACCTCCTACGAGCAGTACTTC.

This chain joins TRBV14 and TRBJ1-2, with 7 bases lining up with TRBD1. Germline CDR1 is SGHDN and CDR2 is FVKESK. This CDR3 has 15 amino acids. Trimming cost V 3 bases and J 3 bases; bases outside gene matches: 7. CDR3 nucleotides: TGTGCCAGCAGCCACTCGACAGGGTCGGACTATGGCTACACCTTC. Translating it yields CASSHSTGSDYGYTF.

The chain has TRBV6-5 and TRBJ1-1, with D hard to call. V dropped 7 bases and J dropped 0 bases, with 12 bases sitting between them. Germline CDR1 reads MNHEY; CDR2 reads SVGAGI. The CDR3 length is 14 residues. The chain's CDR3 is CASKETYMNTEAFF. CDR3 nucleotides: TGTGCCAGCAAGGAGACCTACATGAACACTGAAGCTTTCTTT.

The chain employs TRBV7-2 and TRBJ2-3; D uncertain. Trimming took off 1 base at V and 4 bases at J, with 15 bases between the two ends. This CDR3 has 16 amino acids. The germline CDR1 and CDR2 sequences are SGHTA and FQGNSA. CDR3 bases: TGTGCCAGCAGCTTAGGGGGTCTTTGGGGATCAGATACGCAGTATTTT. Translated, it gives CASSLGGLWGSDTQYF.

The chain joins TRBV5-1 to TRBJ1-3; D unclear. The V gene's germline CDR1 is SGHRS and CDR2 YFSETQ. The CDR3 extends over 14 amino acids. V was trimmed by 4 bases and J by 2 bases, leaving 10 bases between them. Here the CDR3 DNA reads TGCGCCAGCAGCCCCTCCGGGGCTGGAAACACCATATATTTT. Its protein is CASSPSGAGNTIYF.

V is TRBV6-4 and J is TRBJ1-5, with D hard to call. The germline CDR1 and CDR2 sequences are MRHNA and SNTAGT. Trimming left V 2 bases short and J 5 bases short, with 10 bases between. This CDR3 has 14 residues. CDR3 sequence reads: CASSDQDGDQPQHF. The CDR3 nucleotides are TGTGCCAGCAGTGACCAGGACGGAGATCAGCCCCAGCATTTT.

The rearrangement uses TRBV5-4 and TRBJ1-6, with D possibly matching TRBD1 (5 bases). The V and J ends lost 6 bases and 0 bases respectively, with 13 bases between them. This CDR3 comprises 16 residues. CDR1 and CDR2 from the germline V gene are SGHNT and YYREEE (reference sequence). The CDR3 spells CASTNGGHSYNSPLHF. DNA for the CDR3: TGTGCCAGCACCAATGGGGGTCACTCCTATAATTCACCCCTCCACTTT.

The CDR3 nucleotides are TGTGCCAGCAGCTTAATATCCTACGAGCAGTACTTC. Translating it yields CASSLISYEQYF. The chain couples TRBV7-2 to TRBJ2-7; no firm D call. The germline CDR1 and CDR2 sequences are SGHTA and FQGNSA. The CDR3 spans 12 residues. V was trimmed by 2 bases and J by 1 base, leaving 3 bases between them.

This clone was seen a few times. The V and J genes are TRBV4-2 and TRBJ1-6; D call uncertain. Looked up from germline, CDR1 is LGHNA and CDR2 is YNFKEQ. CDR3 length equals 16 residues. V gave up 0 bases and J gave up 7 bases, with 13 bases separating them. Here the CDR3 DNA reads TGTGCCAGCAGCCAAGATCATTTAGTCACCAATTCACCCCTCCACTTT. It translates to CASSQDHLVTNSPLHF.

The V call is TRBV4-3, the J call TRBJ2-3; either TRBD1 or TRBD2 may fit D (6 bases each). The CDR3 contains 16 residues. The germline V and J ends were trimmed by 1 base and 3 bases, with 14 bases remaining between them. Per germline, CDR1 LGHNA and CDR2 YSLEER. DNA of the CDR3: TGCGCCAGCAGCCAAGTAGGCCGGGGGCGGACAGATACGCAGTATTTT. It is translated as CASSQVGRGRTDTQYF.